The clone carrying this T cell receptor beta chain occurred many times. Time point described: patch test 2, 6 weeks after DPC sensitization. The treatment denotes: therapeutic diphenylcyclopropenone sensitization with weekly scalp DPC. The data derive from a study of human T cells and chemical hapten exposure. Via MiXCR, TCRdb re-called the RACE reads, giving one row per CDR3 protein. Here the sample spans around 130,000 distinct CDR3 sequences, over 9.5% being singletons. Sequencing used whole blood, obtained in connection with sensitization to the hapten diphenylcyclopropenone (DPC). The source is a woman between 45 and 60 years old with alopecia areata. Some clones in this sample may be carry-over from other donors' samples.

CDR3 sequence reads: CASREGQGGTEAFF. CDR3 in DNA: TGTGCCAGCAGAGAGGGGCAGGGTGGAACTGAAGCTTTCTTT. The rearrangement links TRBV28 to TRBJ1-1; perhaps TRBD1 as D (5 bases). V gave up 6 bases and J gave up 5 bases, with 16 bases separating them. Germline lookup yields CDR1 MDHEN and CDR2 SYDVKM. This CDR3 comprises 14 residues.